This T cell receptor (beta chain) is drawn from a study of blood T cell repertoires in COVID-19. For the study at large: COVID-19 samples from acute and convalescent phases originated in the United States, Italy and Spain.

This clone has only a few counts. V was trimmed by 0 bases and J by 7 bases, leaving 11 bases between them. CDR1 and CDR2 (germline): SGDLS, YYNGEE. The CDR3 spans 15 residues. TCRdb's table, derived via immunoSEQ multiplex PCR, lists solely in-frame clones and lacks some. The repertoire holds some 80,000 clones, with approximately 84% as singletons. The TCR comes from a human donor in a cohort sampled during active COVID-19. The sequencing input was peripheral blood. The chain is built from TRBV9 and TRBJ1-6; a weak D match, TRBD1 (6 bases). The CDR3 here is CASSVAGTLNSPLHF. The CDR3 DNA sequence: TGTGCCAGCAGCGTAGCGGGGACACTGAATTCACCCCTCCACTTT.